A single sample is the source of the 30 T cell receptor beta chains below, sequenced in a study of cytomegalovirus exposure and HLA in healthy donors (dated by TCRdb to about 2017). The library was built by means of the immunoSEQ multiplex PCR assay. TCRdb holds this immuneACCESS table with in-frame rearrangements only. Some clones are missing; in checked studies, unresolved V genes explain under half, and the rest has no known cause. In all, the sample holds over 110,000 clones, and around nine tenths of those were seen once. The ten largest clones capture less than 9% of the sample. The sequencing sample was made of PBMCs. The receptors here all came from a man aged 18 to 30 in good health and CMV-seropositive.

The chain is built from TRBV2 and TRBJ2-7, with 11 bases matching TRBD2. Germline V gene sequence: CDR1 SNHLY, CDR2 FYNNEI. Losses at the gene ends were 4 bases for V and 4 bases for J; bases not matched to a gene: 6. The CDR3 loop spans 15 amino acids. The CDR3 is CASSGLAGHIYEQYF. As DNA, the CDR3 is TGTGCCAGCAGTGGACTAGCGGGACACATATACGAGCAGTACTTC.

The CDR3 nucleotides are TGTGCCAGCTCACCACCAGTCACATGGAATGAGCAGTTCTTC. Translated: CASSPPVTWNEQFF. The chain is built from TRBV18 and TRBJ2-1; D ambiguous. This CDR3 has 14 amino acids. The germline CDR1 and CDR2 sequences are KGHSH and LQKENI. V was clipped by 0 bases and J by 7 bases, with 10 bases between them.

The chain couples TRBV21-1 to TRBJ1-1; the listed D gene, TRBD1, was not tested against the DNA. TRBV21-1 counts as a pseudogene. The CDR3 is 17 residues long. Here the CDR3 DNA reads TGTGCCAGCAGCATACTTGGAACAGGGGGCCAGGACACTGAAGCTTTCTTT. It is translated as CASSILGTGGQDTEAFF.

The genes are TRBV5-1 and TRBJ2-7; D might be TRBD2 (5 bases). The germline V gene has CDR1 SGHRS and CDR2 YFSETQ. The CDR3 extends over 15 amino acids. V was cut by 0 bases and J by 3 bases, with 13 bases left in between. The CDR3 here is CASSLGGTRSYEQYF. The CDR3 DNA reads TGCGCCAGCAGCTTGGGGGGAACTAGGAGCTACGAGCAGTACTTC.

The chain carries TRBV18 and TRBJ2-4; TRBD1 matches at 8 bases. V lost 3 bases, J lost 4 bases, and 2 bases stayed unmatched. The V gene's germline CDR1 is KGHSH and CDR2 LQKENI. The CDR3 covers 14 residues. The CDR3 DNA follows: TGTGCCAGCTCACCCTGGACAGGGAAAAACATTCAGTACTTC. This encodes CASSPWTGKNIQYF.

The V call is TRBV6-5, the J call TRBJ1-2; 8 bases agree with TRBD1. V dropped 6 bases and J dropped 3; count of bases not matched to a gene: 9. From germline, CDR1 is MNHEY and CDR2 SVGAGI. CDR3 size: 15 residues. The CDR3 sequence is CASSSPGGGYYGYTF. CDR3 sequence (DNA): TGTGCCAGCAGCTCCCCAGGGGGCGGCTACTATGGCTACACCTTC.

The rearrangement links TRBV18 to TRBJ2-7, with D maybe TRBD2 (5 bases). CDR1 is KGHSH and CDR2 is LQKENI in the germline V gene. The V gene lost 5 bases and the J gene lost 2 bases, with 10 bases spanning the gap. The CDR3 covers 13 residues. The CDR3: CASSRQEAYEQYF. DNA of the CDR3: TGTGCCAGCTCAAGGCAGGAGGCCTACGAGCAGTACTTC.

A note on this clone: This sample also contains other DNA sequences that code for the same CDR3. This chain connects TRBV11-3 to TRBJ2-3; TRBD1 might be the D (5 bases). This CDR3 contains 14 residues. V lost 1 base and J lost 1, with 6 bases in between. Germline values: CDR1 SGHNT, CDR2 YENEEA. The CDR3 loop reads CASSLGGGTDTQYF. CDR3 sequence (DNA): TGTGCCAGCAGCTTAGGGGGCGGCACAGATACGCAGTATTTT. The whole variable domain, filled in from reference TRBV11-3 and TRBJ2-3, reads EAGVVQSPRYKIIEKKQPVAFWCNPISGHNTLYWYLQNLGQGPELLIRYENEEAVDDSQLPKDRFSAERLKGVDSTLKIQPAELGDSAVYLCASSLGGGTDTQYFGPGTRLTVL.

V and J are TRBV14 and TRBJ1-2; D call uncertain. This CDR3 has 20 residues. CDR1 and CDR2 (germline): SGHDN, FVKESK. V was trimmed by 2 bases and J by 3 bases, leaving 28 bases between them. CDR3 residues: CASSQYGKMSGSGSHYGYTF. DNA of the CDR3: TGTGCCAGCAGCCAATATGGAAAGATGTCGGGGTCCGGAAGCCACTATGGCTACACCTTC.

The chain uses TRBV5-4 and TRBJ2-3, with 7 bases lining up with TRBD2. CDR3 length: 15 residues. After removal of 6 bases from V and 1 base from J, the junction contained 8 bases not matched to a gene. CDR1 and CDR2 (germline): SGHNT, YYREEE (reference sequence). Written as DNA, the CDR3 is TGTGCCAGCACCGTGGAGCGGGGTCGCACAGATACGCAGTATTTT. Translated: CASTVERGRTDTQYF.

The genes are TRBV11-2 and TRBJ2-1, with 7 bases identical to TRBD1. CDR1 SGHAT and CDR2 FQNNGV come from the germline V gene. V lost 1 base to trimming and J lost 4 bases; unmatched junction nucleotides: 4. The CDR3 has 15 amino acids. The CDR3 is CASSLVRGSYNEQFF. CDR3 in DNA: TGTGCCAGCAGCTTAGTCAGGGGGTCGTACAATGAGCAGTTCTTC.

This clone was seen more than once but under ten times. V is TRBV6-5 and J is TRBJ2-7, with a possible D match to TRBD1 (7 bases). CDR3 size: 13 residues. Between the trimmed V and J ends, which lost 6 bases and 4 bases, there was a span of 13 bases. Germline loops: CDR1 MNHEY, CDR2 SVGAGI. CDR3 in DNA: TGTGCCAGCAGGACAGGGAGGTCGTACGAGCAGTACTTC. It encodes CASRTGRSYEQYF.

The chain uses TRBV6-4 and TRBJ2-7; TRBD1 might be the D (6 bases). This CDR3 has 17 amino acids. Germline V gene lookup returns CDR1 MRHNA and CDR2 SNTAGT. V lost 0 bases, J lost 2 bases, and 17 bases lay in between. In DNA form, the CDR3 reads TGTGCCAGCAGTGACTCAGGGAGAACAGGGAGAGCCTACGAGCAGTACTTC. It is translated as CASSDSGRTGRAYEQYF.

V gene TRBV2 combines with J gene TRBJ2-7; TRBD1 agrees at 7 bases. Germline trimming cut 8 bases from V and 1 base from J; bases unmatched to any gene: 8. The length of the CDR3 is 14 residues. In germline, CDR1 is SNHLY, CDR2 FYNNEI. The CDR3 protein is CASGTDRTSYEQYF. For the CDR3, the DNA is TGTGCCAGCGGGACGGACAGGACATCCTACGAGCAGTACTTC.

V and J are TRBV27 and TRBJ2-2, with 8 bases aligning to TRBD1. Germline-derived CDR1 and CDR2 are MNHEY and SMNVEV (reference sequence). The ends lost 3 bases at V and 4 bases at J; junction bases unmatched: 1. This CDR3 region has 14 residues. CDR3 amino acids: CASSLGQVTGELFF. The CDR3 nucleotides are TGTGCCAGCAGTTTGGGACAGGTCACCGGGGAGCTGTTTTTT.

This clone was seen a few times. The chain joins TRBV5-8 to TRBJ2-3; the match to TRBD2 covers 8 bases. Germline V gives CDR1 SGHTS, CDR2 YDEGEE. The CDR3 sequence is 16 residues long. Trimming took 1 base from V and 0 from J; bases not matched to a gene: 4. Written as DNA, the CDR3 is TGTGCCAGCAGCTTGCGGGAGGGAGAGAGCACAGATACGCAGTATTTT. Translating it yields CASSLREGESTDTQYF.

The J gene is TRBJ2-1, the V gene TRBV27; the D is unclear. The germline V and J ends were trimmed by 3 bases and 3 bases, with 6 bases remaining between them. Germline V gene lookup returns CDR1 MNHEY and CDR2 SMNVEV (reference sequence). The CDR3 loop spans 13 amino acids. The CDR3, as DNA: TGTGCCAGCAGTTTCCCGGGCTACAATGAGCAGTTCTTC. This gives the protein CASSFPGYNEQFF.

CDR3 protein: CAISDDIYSGNTIYF. In DNA, the CDR3 is TGTGCCATCAGCGACGACATTTACTCTGGAAACACCATATATTTT. The rearrangement joins TRBV10-3 to TRBJ1-3; D not resolved. Per germline, CDR1 ENHRY and CDR2 SYGVKD. This CDR3 spans 15 amino acids. V lost 6 bases and J lost 0, with 12 bases in between.

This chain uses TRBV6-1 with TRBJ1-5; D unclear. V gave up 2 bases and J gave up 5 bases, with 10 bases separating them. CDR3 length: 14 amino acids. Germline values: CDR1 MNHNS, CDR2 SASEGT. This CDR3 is CASSEYINDQPQHF. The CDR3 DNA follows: TGTGCCAGCAGTGAATACATCAACGATCAGCCCCAGCATTTT.

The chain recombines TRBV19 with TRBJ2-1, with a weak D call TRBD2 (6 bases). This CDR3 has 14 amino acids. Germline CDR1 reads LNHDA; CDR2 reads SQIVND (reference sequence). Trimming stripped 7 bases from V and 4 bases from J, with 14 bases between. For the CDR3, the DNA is TGTGCCAGTAAAGAGGGTAGCGGTTACAATGAGCAGTTCTTC. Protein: CASKEGSGYNEQFF.

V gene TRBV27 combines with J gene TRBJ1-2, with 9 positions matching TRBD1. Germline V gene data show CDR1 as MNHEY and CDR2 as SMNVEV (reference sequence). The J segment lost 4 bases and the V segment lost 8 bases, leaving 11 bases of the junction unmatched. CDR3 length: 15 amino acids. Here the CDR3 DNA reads TGTGCCAGCCTGGGACAGGGCAAAGCCGGCTATGGCTACACCTTC. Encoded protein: CASLGQGKAGYGYTF.

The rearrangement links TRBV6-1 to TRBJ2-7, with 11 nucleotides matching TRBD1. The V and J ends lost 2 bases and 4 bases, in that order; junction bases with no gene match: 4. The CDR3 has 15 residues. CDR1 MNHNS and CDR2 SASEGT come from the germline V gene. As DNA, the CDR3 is TGTGCCAGCAGTGAACGGGGACAGGGGGGTTACGAGCAGTACTTC. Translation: CASSERGQGGYEQYF.

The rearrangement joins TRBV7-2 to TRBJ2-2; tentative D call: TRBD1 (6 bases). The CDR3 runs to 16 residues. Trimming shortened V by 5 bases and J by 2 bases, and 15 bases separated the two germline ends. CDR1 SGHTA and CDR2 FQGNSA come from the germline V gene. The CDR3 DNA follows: TGTGCCAGCAGCACCCGCCAGGGGACAAACACCGGGGAGCTGTTTTTT. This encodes CASSTRQGTNTGELFF.

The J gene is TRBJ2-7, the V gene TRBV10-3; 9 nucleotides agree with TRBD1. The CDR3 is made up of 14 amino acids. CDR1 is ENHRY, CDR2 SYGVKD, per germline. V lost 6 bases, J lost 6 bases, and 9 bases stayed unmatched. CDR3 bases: TGTGCCATCAGGGCGGACAGGGGACGATCCGAGCAGTACTTC. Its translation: CAIRADRGRSEQYF.

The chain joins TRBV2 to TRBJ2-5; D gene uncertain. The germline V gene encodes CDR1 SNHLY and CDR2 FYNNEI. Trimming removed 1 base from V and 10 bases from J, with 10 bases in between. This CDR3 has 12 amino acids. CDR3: CASSEDFSGQYF. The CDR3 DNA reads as TGTGCCAGCAGTGAAGACTTCTCGGGCCAGTACTTC.

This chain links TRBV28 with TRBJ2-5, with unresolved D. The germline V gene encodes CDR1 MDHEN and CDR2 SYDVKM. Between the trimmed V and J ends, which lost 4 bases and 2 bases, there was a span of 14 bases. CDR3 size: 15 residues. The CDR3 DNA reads TGTGCCAGCAGTTCCGGAGATCTGTCACAAGAGACCCAGTACTTC. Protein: CASSSGDLSQETQYF.

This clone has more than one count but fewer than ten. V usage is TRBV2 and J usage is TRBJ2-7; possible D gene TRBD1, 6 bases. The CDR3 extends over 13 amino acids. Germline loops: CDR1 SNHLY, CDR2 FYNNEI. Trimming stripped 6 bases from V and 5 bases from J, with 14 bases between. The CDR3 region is CASRDDRNHEQYF. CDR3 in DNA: TGTGCCAGCAGGGACGACAGGAACCACGAGCAGTACTTC.

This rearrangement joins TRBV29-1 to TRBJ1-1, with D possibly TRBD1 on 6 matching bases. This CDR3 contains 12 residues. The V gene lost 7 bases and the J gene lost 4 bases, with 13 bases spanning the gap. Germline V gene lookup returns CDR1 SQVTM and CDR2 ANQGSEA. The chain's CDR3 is CSATGRCTEAFF. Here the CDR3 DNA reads TGCAGCGCGACAGGTAGGTGCACTGAAGCTTTCTTT.

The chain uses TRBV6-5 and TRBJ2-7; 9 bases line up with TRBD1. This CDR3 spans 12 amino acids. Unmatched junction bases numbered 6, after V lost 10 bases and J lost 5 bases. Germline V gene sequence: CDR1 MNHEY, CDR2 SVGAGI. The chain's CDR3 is CAIGTGINEQYF. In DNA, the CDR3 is TGTGCCATCGGGACAGGGATAAACGAGCAGTACTTC.

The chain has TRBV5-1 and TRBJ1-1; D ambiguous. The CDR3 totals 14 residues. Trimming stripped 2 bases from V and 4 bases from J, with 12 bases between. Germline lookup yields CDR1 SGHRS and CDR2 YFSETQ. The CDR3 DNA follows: TGCGCCAGCAGCTTCGGTTCCGGGAGCACTGAAGCTTTCTTT. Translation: CASSFGSGSTEAFF.